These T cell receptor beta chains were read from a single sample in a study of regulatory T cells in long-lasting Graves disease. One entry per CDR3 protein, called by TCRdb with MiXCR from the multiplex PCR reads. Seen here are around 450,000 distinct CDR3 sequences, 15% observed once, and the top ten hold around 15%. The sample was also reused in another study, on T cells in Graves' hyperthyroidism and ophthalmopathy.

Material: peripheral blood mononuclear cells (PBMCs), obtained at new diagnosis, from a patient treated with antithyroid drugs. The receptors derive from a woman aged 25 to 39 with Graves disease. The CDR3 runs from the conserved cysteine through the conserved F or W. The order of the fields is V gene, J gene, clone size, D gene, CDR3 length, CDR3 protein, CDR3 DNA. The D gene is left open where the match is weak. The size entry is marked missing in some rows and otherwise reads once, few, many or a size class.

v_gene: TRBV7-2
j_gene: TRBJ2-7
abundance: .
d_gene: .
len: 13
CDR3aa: CASSFQSGDEQYF
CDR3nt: TGTGCCAGCAGCTTTCAGTCAGGGGACGAGCAGTACTTC

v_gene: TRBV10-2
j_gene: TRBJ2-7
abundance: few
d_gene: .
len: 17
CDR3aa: CASRAFASVRSSHEQYF
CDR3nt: TGCGCCAGCAGAGCCTTCGCTAGCGTGCGGAGCTCCCACGAGCAGTACTTC

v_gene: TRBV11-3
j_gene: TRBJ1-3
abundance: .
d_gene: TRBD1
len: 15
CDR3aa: CASSCSRGHGNTIYF
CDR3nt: TGTGCCAGCAGCTGCTCCAGGGGGCATGGAAACACCATATATTTT

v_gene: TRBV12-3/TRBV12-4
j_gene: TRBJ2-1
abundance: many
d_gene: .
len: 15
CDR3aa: CASSPFSSPHNEQFF
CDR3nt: TGTGCCAGCAGTCCCTTCTCCAGCCCCCACAATGAGCAGTTCTTC

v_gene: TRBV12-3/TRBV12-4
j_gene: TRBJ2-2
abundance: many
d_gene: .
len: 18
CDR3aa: CASTSGGGSGSITGELFF
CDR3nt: TGTGCCAGCACCTCGGGGGGCGGATCCGGGAGTATCACCGGGGAGCTGTTTTTT

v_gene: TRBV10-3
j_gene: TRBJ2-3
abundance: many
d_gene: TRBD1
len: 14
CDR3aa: CAISGQGDTDTQYF
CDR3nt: TGTGCCATCAGTGGACAGGGGGACACAGATACGCAGTATTTT

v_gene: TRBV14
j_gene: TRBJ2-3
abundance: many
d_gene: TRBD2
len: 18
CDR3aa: CASSQVMWTSGSTDTQYF
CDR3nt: TGTGCCAGCAGCCAAGTTATGTGGACTAGCGGGAGCACAGATACGCAGTATTTT

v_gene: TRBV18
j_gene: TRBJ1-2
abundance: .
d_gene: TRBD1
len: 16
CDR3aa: CASSPNQRQGYYGYTF
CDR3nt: TGTGCCAGCTCACCAAATCAGCGACAGGGCTACTATGGCTACACCTTC

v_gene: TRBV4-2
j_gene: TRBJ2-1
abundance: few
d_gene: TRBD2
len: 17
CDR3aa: CASRHRQAGISYNEQFF
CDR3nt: TGTGCCAGCAGGCATCGGCAAGCGGGAATTTCCTACAATGAGCAGTTCTTC

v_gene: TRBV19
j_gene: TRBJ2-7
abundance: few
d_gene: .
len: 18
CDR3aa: CASSIDLGSGLGKGEQYF
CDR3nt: TGTGCCAGTAGCATTGACCTCGGATCGGGACTTGGCAAGGGCGAGCAGTACTTC

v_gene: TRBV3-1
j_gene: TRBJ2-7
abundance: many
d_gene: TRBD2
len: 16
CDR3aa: CASSHWGTSGAYEQYF
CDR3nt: TGTGCCAGCAGCCACTGGGGCACTAGCGGCGCCTACGAGCAGTACTTC

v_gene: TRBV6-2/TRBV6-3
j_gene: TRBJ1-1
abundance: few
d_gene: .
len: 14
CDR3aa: CASRGPLEGTEAFF
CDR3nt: TGTGCCAGCAGGGGCCCTTTAGAGGGCACTGAAGCTTTCTTT

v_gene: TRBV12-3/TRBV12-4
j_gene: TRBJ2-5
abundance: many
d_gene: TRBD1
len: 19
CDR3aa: CASSSPNYRGDLLQETQYF
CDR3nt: TGTGCCAGCAGTTCCCCCAACTACAGGGGCGACCTACTCCAAGAGACCCAGTACTTC

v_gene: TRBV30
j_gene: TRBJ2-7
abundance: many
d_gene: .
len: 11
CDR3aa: CAWSVPYEQYF
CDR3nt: TGTGCCTGGAGTGTACCCTACGAGCAGTACTTC

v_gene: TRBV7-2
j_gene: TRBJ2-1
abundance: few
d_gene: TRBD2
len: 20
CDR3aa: CASSLEITSGSFDAYNEQFF
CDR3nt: TGTGCCAGCAGCTTAGAAATCACTAGCGGGAGTTTTGATGCCTACAATGAGCAGTTCTTC

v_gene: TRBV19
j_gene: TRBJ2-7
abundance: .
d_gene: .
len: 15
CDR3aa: CASSMGLAGAYEQYF
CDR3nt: TGTGCCAGTAGTATGGGGCTAGCTGGGGCCTACGAGCAGTACTTC

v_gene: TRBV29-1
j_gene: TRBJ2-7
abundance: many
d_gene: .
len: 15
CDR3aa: CSVAQGSSYAYEQYF
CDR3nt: TGCAGCGTCGCCCAGGGATCTTCCTACGCCTACGAGCAGTACTTC

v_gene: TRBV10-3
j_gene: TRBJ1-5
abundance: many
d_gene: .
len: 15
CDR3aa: CAIKGSGPSNQPQHF
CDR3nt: TGTGCCATCAAGGGGTCGGGACCTAGCAATCAGCCCCAGCATTTT

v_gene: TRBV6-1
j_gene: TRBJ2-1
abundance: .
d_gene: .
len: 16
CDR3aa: CASRELFRRAANEQFF
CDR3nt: TGTGCCAGCAGGGAATTATTCCGGAGGGCAGCCAATGAGCAGTTCTTC

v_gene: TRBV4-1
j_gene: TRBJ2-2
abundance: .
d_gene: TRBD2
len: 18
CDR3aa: CASSQLKGPAGVAGELFF
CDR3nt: TGCGCCAGCAGCCAACTCAAAGGCCCTGCGGGGGTGGCCGGGGAGCTGTTTTTT

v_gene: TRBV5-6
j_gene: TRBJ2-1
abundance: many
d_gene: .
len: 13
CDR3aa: CASSPRRVDEQFF
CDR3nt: TGTGCCAGCAGCCCCCGGCGGGTAGACGAGCAGTTCTTC

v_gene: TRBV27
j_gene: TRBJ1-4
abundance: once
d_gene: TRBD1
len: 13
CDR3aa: CANPDRGREKLFF
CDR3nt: TGTGCCAACCCAGACAGGGGTAGAGAAAAACTGTTTTTT

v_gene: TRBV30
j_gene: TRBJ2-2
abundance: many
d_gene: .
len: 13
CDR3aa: CARSRDNTGELFF
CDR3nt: TGTGCCCGCTCAAGGGACAACACCGGGGAGCTGTTTTTT

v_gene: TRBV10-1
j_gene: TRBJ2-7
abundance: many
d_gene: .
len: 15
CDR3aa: CARETGGIPLHEQYF
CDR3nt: TGCGCCAGGGAAACTGGGGGGATACCCCTCCACGAGCAGTACTTC

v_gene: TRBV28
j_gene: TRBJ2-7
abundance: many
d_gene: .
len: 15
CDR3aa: CASSFWGAASYEQYF
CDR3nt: TGTGCCAGCAGCTTCTGGGGGGCGGCATCCTACGAGCAGTACTTC

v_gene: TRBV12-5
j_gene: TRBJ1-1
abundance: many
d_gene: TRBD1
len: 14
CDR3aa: CASVSRGQRTEAFF
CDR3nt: TGTGCTAGTGTCTCAAGGGGGCAAAGGACTGAAGCTTTCTTT

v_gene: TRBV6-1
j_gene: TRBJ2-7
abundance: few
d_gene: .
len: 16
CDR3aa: CASSPRGGVSSYEQYF
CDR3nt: TGTGCCAGCAGCCCTAGGGGGGGCGTTAGCTCCTACGAGCAGTACTTC

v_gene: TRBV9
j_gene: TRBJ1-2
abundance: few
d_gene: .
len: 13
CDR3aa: CASSVRAASGYTF
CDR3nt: TGTGCCAGCAGCGTACGGGCGGCCTCGGGCTACACCTTC

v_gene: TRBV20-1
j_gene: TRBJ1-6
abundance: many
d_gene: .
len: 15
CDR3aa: CSARAWLEGGAPLHF
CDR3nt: TGCAGTGCTAGAGCCTGGCTGGAAGGGGGGGCACCCCTCCACTTT

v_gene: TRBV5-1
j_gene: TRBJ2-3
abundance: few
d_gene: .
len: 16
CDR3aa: CASSLGGISLTDTQYF
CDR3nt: TGCGCCAGCAGCTTGGGGGGGATTTCCCTCACAGATACGCAGTATTTT

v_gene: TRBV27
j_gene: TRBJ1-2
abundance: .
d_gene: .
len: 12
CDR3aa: CAIKGKNYGYTF
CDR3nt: TGTGCCATCAAGGGCAAGAACTATGGCTACACCTTC

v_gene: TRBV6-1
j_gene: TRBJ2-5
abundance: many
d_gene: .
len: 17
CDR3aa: CASSNDTVGYKGETQYF
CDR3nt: TGTGCCAGCAGTAACGACACCGTGGGCTATAAGGGGGAGACCCAGTACTTC

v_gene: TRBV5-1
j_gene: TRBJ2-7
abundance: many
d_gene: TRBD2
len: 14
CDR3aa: CASSPGLAGAEQYF
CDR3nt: TGCGCCAGCAGCCCGGGACTAGCGGGAGCCGAGCAGTACTTC

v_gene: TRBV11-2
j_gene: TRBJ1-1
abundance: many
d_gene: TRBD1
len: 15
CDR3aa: CASSPGQAMNTEAFF
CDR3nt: TGTGCCAGCAGCCCCGGACAGGCCATGAACACTGAAGCTTTCTTT

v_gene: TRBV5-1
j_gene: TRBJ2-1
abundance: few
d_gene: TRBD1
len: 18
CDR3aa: CASSDGTGGEISYNEQFF
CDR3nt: TGCGCCAGCAGCGATGGGACAGGGGGCGAGATCTCCTACAATGAGCAGTTCTTC

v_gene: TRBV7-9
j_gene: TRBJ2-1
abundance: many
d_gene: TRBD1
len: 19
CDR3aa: CASSIVAPGQTFSYNEQFF
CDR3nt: TGTGCCAGCAGCATAGTCGCCCCGGGACAGACTTTCTCCTACAATGAGCAGTTCTTC

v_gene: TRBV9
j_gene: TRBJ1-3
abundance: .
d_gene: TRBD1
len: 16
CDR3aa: CASSLGTGGFGNTIYF
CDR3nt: TGTGCCAGCAGCCTTGGGACAGGGGGATTTGGAAACACCATATATTTT

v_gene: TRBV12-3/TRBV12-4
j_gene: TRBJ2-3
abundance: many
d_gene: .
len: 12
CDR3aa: CASRDVRDTQYF
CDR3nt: TGTGCCAGCAGGGACGTAAGAGATACGCAGTATTTT

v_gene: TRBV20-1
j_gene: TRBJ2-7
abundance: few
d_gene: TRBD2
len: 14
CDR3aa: CSAEKGLAGDEQYF
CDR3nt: TGCAGTGCCGAAAAAGGACTAGCGGGAGACGAGCAGTACTTC

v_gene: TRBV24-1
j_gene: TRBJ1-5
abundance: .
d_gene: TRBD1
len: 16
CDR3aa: CATSGGGTGSNQPQHF
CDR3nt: TGTGCCACCAGTGGAGGTGGGACAGGGAGCAATCAGCCCCAGCATTTT

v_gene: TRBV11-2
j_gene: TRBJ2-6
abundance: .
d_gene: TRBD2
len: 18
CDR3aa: CASSLTSGALSGANVLTF
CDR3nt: TGTGCCAGCAGCTTGACTAGCGGTGCCCTCTCTGGGGCCAACGTCCTGACTTTC

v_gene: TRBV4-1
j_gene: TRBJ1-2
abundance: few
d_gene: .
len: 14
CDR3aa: CASSQVAGAYGYTF
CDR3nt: TGCGCCAGCAGCCAAGTAGCGGGGGCCTATGGCTACACCTTC

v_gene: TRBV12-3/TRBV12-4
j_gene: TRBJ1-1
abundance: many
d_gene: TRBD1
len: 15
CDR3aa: CASRPAGTVNTEAFF
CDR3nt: TGTGCCAGCAGACCTGCCGGGACAGTAAACACTGAAGCTTTCTTT

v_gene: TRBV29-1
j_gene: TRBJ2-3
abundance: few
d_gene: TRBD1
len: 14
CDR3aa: CSVRGTGRTDTQYF
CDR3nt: TGCAGCGTCCGGGGGACAGGGAGGACAGATACGCAGTATTTT

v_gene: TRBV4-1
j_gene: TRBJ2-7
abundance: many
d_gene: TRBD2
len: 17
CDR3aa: CASSQDSGGRAFYEQYF
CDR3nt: TGCGCCAGCAGCCAAGATTCTGGCGGGAGGGCCTTCTACGAGCAGTACTTC

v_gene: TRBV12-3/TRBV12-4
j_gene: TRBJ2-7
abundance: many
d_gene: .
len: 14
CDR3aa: CASSLGAGTYEQYF
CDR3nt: TGTGCCAGCAGCTTGGGGGCAGGGACCTACGAGCAGTACTTC

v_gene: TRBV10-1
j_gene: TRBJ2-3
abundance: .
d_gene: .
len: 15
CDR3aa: CASSEGRAGPQTQYF
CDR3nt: TGCGCCAGCAGTGAAGGCCGGGCAGGGCCCCAGACGCAGTATTTT

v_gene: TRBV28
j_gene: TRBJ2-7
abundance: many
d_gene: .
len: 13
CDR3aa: CASSFIDSYEQYF
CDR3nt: TGTGCCAGCAGTTTTATTGACTCCTACGAGCAGTACTTC

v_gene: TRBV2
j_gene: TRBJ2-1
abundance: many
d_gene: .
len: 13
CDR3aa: CASSLEGNNEQFF
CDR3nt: TGTGCCAGCTCTCTTGAGGGCAACAATGAGCAGTTCTTC

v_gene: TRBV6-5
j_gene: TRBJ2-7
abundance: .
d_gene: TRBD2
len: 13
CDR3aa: CASSYARLAEQYF
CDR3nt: TGTGCCAGCAGTTACGCCCGACTAGCCGAGCAGTACTTC

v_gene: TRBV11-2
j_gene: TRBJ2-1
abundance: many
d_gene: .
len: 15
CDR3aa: CASSLESRGYNEQFF
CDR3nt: TGTGCCAGCAGCTTGGAATCCCGCGGGTACAATGAGCAGTTCTTC

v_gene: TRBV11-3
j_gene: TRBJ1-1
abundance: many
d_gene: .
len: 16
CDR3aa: CASSLAVLGSRTEAFF
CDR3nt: TGTGCCAGCAGCTTAGCAGTTCTGGGCAGCCGAACTGAAGCTTTCTTT

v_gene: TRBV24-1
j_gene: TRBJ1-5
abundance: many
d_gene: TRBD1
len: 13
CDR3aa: CATRDRDNQPQHF
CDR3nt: TGTGCCACCCGCGACAGGGACAATCAGCCCCAGCATTTT

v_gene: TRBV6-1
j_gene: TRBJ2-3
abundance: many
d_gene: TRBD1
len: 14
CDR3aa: CASKTGGFADTQYF
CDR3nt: TGTGCCAGCAAGACAGGGGGATTTGCGGATACGCAGTATTTT